A selection of T cell receptor beta chains follows, all from one sample in a study of CD8+ T cells in alopecia areata. Measured with immunoSEQ multiplex PCR; TCRdb has only the in-frame clones, and not every one. The sample lists 150,000 or so clones; around 47% were seen once. Sequences were obtained from CD4+ T cells sorted from blood. Source of these receptors: a human donor with alopecia areata. Both conserved end residues are part of each CDR3.

j_call: TRBJ2-7; v_call: TRBV30; cdr3_aa: CAWSAGLAGPYEQYF
j_call: TRBJ1-3; v_call: TRBV6-1; cdr3_aa: CASSEAVILSGNTIYF
j_call: TRBJ2-1; v_call: TRBV5-1; cdr3_aa: CASSLVSYNEQFF
j_call: TRBJ1-5; v_call: TRBV30; cdr3_aa: CAWSGTGVQPQHF
j_call: TRBJ2-1; v_call: TRBV28; cdr3_aa: CASRLQGREFF
j_call: TRBJ1-4; v_call: TRBV18; cdr3_aa: CASSPTNEKLFF
j_call: TRBJ2-7; v_call: TRBV27; cdr3_aa: CASSLGLGTSSGEQYF
j_call: TRBJ2-7; v_call: TRBV5-1; cdr3_aa: CASSLGGEIYEQYF
j_call: TRBJ1-2; v_call: TRBV19; cdr3_aa: CASNPPGAAYGYTF
j_call: TRBJ2-1; v_call: TRBV6-5; cdr3_aa: CASSYSGTGGDKQFF
j_call: TRBJ1-4; v_call: TRBV5-1; cdr3_aa: CASSISTGEKLFF
j_call: TRBJ2-5; v_call: TRBV14; cdr3_aa: CASSQRWGETQYF
j_call: TRBJ2-7; v_call: TRBV27; cdr3_aa: CASSSETGGDEQYF
j_call: TRBJ2-3; v_call: TRBV2; cdr3_aa: CASSDARTDTQYF
j_call: TRBJ2-7; v_call: TRBV28; cdr3_aa: CASSSPGLAGGYEQYF
j_call: TRBJ2-7; v_call: TRBV27; cdr3_aa: CASITGHPWSYEQYF
j_call: TRBJ1-5; v_call: TRBV7-2; cdr3_aa: CASSQRQGNQPQHF
j_call: TRBJ2-5; v_call: TRBV5-1; cdr3_aa: CASSLSRTSVMGETQYF
j_call: TRBJ2-1; v_call: TRBV6-5; cdr3_aa: CASSTYNEQFF
j_call: TRBJ2-2; v_call: TRBV30; cdr3_aa: CAWSVGPAGELFF
j_call: TRBJ2-2; v_call: TRBV14; cdr3_aa: CASSQRGPFTGELFF
j_call: TRBJ2-1; v_call: TRBV29-1; cdr3_aa: CSATEGLDEQFF
j_call: TRBJ2-5; v_call: TRBV29-1; cdr3_aa: CSYRVVGETQYF
j_call: TRBJ2-7; v_call: TRBV2; cdr3_aa: CASTQGDEQYF